The following is a T cell receptor (beta chain) sequence with its context. This clonotype is classified as large (0.1 to 1%). Its antigen remains undetermined. Base qualities are not at hand, and no much larger clone is one base apart. The entry originates in a study of T-cell memory formation after mild COVID-19 (dated by TCRdb to the early 2020s). Turning to the overall study: Most TCR sequence clusters were specific to one of the two donors. Longitudinal TCRalpha and TCRbeta repertoire sequencing tracked T-cell clones expanding and contracting after mild COVID-19 in two donors. The cohort was made up of two young adult volunteers, one female and one male, who were previously healthy. Results the study describes overall, beyond this receptor: Some responding clones were detected in pre-infection memory, which suggested that pre-existing cross-reactive memory T cells had joined the SARS-CoV-2 response. From day 15 to 85, contracting clones showed balanced CD4/CD8 phenotypes, whereas a second wave of clones that expanded from day 15 to 37 leaned towards CD4+. SARS-CoV-2 specificity of the second-wave clones peaking on day 37 was not confirmed. Only a couple of mild cases were covered by the study, and larger cohorts that include severe cases with pre-infection samples were considered necessary. Contracting CD4+ clones were found mainly in CM and EM memory subsets, while CD8+ clones were enriched in EMRA.

These reads were obtained on an Illumina NovaSeq 6000. cDNA libraries for TCRalpha and TCRbeta were prepared by 5'RACE using constant-segment primers, with sample barcodes and unique molecular identifiers added. RNA was extracted from every sample with Trizol reagent. Library amplification was performed in two PCR steps, and a second sample barcode and Illumina TruSeq adapters were introduced in the second step. Sequencing of the libraries was done on an Illumina NovaSeq, producing 2 x 150 bp paired-end reads. In the authors' own workflow: Demultiplexing of reads and collapsing into UMI-guided consensus sequences were performed with migec v1.2.7. Using mixcr v2.1.11, UMI consensuses were aligned to TRA and TRB V and J templates and then assembled into clonotypes. A clonotype was counted as expanded or contracted only when both edgeR and NoisET called the clonotype significant, with the noise models trained on biological replicates. edgeR calls used a false discovery rate-adjusted p below 0.01 and a log2 fold-change threshold of 1. As an exploratory analysis of dynamics, PCA with hierarchical clustering was applied to max-normalized trajectories of the 1000 most abundant clonotypes. Separately sequenced CD4+ and CD8+ repertoires were used to assign the CD4 or CD8 phenotype of responding clones. TCRdb trimmed public reads at Q25 via fastp, called clones via MiXCR and kept in-frame beta chains. Records with the same CDR3 protein are collapsed into one entry carrying the most frequent genes and DNA. The V and J calls shown here were made by TCRdb, not taken from the authors' results. Here the sample has 910 or so distinct CDR3 sequences; roughly 40% occur a single time. The ten biggest clones cover about 10% of the sample.

Ficoll-Paque density gradient centrifugation was the method used to isolate PBMCs. The clonotype was recovered from an adult who had mild COVID-19 (a few samples of this study predate the infection). The sample titles of this study are shuffled in the database, so cell type and time point are left out. The sequencing sample was made of PBMCs or a T cell subset sorted from them (not recorded which).

The DNA reads TGTGCCAGCAGCTTAGCACCTTTATCGTTCCCGGGACAGGGGACCTATGGCTACACCTTC. Protein translation: CASSLAPLSFPGQGTYGYTF. Here the chain combines TRBV7-9 and TRBJ1-2, with TRBD1 identical over 10 junction bases. Including cysteine and phenylalanine, the CDR3 has 20 amino acids. CDR3 DNA is the only sequence kept; it has 60 bases, read in frame from the first base. Trimming takes 0 bases off V and 4 bases off J; junction bases not matched to a gene: 17. The CDR1 and CDR2 encoded by the germline V gene (reference sequence) are SEHNR and FQNEAQ.